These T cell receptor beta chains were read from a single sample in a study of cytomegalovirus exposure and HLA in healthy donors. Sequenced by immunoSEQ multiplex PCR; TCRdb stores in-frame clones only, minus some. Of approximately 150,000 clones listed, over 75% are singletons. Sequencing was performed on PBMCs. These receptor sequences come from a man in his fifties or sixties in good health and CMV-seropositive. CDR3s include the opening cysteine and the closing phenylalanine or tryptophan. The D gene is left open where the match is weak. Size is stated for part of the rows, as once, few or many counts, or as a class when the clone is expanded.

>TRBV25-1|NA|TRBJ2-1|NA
CASSELVASSYNEQFF
TGTGCCAGCAGTGAATTGGTAGCGAGCTCCTACAATGAGCAGTTCTTC
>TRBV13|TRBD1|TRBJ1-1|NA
CASSSGGQGNTEAFF
TGTGCCAGCAGCTCGGGAGGACAGGGTAACACTGAAGCTTTCTTT
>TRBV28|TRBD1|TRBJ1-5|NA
CASIKGAPRQPQHF
TGTGCCAGCATTAAGGGGGCGCCGAGGCAGCCCCAGCATTTT
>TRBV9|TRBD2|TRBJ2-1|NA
CASSVAAGGYNEQFF
TGTGCCAGCAGCGTAGCAGCGGGGGGCTACAATGAGCAGTTCTTC
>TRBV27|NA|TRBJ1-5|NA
CASSSYWGDQPQHF
TGTGCCAGCAGTTCCTATTGGGGGGATCAGCCCCAGCATTTT
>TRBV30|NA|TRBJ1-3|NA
CAWSLVRGSGNTIYF
TGTGCCTGGAGTTTGGTAAGGGGTTCTGGAAACACCATATATTTT
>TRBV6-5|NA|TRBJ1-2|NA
CASSYLDRSYGYTF
TGTGCCAGCAGTTACCTCGACAGGTCCTATGGCTACACCTTC
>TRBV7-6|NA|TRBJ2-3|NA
CASSRTDTQYF
TGTGCCAGCAGCCGGACAGATACGCAGTATTTT
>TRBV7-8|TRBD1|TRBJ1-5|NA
CASSLGTGTATQPQHF
TGTGCCAGCAGCTTAGGGACCGGGACAGCGACCCAGCCCCAGCATTTT
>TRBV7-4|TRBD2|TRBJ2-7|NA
CASSLLAGYPTYEQYF
TGTGCCAGCAGCTTACTAGCGGGCTACCCTACCTACGAGCAGTACTTC
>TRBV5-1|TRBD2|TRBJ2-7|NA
CASRAGTSGTSYEQYF
TGCGCCAGCAGGGCCGGGACTAGCGGGACCTCCTACGAGCAGTACTTC
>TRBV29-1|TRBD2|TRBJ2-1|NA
CSVLGLAGGLEQFF
TGCAGCGTTCTGGGACTAGCGGGAGGGCTTGAGCAGTTCTTC
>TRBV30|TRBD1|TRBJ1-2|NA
CAWTGGPYGYTF
TGTGCCTGGACAGGGGGGCCCTATGGCTACACCTTC
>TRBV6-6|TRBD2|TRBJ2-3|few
CASSLGREGFSDTQYF
TGTGCCAGCAGTTTGGGACGGGAGGGCTTCAGCGATACGCAGTATTTT
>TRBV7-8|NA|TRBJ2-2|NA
CASSLAGAHTGELFF
TGTGCCAGCAGCTTGGCGGGCGCGCACACCGGGGAGCTGTTTTTT
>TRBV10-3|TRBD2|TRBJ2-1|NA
CAISGSSGDYNEQFF
TGCGCCATCAGTGGATCTAGCGGAGACTACAATGAGCAGTTCTTC
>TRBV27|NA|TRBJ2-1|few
CASRLGGNEQFF
TGTGCCAGCAGGCTAGGGGGCAATGAGCAGTTCTTC
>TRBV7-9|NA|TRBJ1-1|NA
CAAGGYTEAFF
TGTGCCGCGGGGGGATACACTGAAGCTTTCTTT
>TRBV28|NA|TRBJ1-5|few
CASSLRGRAVIYSNQPQHF
TGTGCCAGCAGTTTAAGGGGGAGGGCAGTAATATATAGCAATCAGCCCCAGCATTTT
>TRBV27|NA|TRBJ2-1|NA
CASSLADRPYNEQFF
TGTGCCAGCAGTTTAGCCGACAGGCCTTACAATGAGCAGTTCTTC
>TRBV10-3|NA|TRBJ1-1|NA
CAISGGPSIEAFF
TGTGCCATCAGTGGGGGGCCCTCGATTGAAGCTTTCTTT
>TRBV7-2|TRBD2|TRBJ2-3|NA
CASSLAVSSGGDTQYF
TGTGCCAGCAGCTTAGCGGTTTCTAGCGGGGGGGATACGCAGTATTTT
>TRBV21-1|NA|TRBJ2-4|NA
CASSTMGDRGRRGIQYF
TGTGCCAGCAGCACCATGGGGGACAGGGGGCGGAGGGGCATTCAGTACTTC
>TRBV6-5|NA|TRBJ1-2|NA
CASSSPRGGSTF
TGTGCCAGCAGCTCCCCTCGAGGGGGAAGCACCTTC
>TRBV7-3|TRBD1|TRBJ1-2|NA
CASSPRGGTNYGYTF
TGTGCCAGCAGCCCCCGAGGGGGCACGAACTATGGCTACACCTTC
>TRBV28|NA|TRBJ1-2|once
CASIYGGGTNYGYTF
TGTGCCAGCATCTACGGGGGGGGAACTAACTATGGCTACACCTTC
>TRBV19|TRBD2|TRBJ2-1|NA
CASSPTSGGYNEQFF
TGTGCCAGTAGCCCAACTAGCGGGGGTTACAATGAGCAGTTCTTC
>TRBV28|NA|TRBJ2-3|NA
CATQFRGADTQYF
TGTGCCACCCAGTTTAGGGGTGCAGATACGCAGTATTTT
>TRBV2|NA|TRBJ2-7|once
CASSEAAGVGEQYF
TGTGCCAGCAGTGAAGCGGCAGGGGTCGGAGAGCAGTACTTC
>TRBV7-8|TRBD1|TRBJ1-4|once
CASREGGAVEKLFF
TGTGCCAGCAGGGAAGGGGGCGCGGTTGAAAAACTGTTTTTT
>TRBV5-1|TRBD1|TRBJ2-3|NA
CASSWTGRGADTQYF
TGCGCCAGCAGCTGGACAGGTCGTGGGGCAGATACGCAGTATTTT
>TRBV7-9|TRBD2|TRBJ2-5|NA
CASSSTSGGETQYF
TGTGCCAGCAGCTCTACTAGCGGTGGAGAGACCCAGTACTTC
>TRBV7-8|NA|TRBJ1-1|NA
CASSPSGAGRTEAFF
TGTGCCAGCAGCCCTAGCGGGGCCGGGAGAACTGAAGCTTTCTTT
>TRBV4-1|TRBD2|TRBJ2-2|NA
CASSQVLPSGRGGELFF
TGCGCCAGCAGCCAAGTCCTCCCGAGCGGGAGGGGCGGGGAGCTGTTTTTT
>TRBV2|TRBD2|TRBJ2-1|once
CATKAGGINEQFF
TGTGCCACCAAAGCGGGAGGTATCAATGAGCAGTTCTTC
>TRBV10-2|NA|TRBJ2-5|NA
CASRRAGETQYF
TGCGCCAGCCGGAGGGCGGGAGAGACCCAGTACTTC
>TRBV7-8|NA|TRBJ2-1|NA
CASSLERAPYNEQFF
TGTGCCAGCAGCTTAGAGAGGGCCCCCTACAATGAGCAGTTCTTC
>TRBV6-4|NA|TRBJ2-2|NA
CASSDSSGKVGELFF
TGTGCCAGCAGTGACTCGTCGGGAAAGGTCGGGGAGCTGTTTTTT
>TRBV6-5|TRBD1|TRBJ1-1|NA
CASSVGTGKSEAFF
TGTGCCAGCAGTGTCGGGACAGGGAAAAGTGAAGCTTTCTTT
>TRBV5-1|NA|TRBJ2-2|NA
CASPNGNTGELFF
TGCGCCAGCCCCAACGGGAACACCGGGGAGCTGTTTTTT
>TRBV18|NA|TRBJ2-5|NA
CASSPPGTRRAETQYF
TGTGCCAGCTCACCCCCAGGCACTCGGAGGGCAGAGACCCAGTACTTC